Many counts were recorded for the clone carrying this T cell receptor (beta chain). The junction does not match germline at one end; this may be a read error. This CDR3 has 12 residues. This record belongs to a study of response to subunit inactivated influenza vaccine. TCRdb re-derived calls from the RT-PCR reads in MiXCR, one entry per CDR3 protein. The sample contains about 570,000 distinct CDR3 sequences, around 11% of which appear only once. This chain uses TRBV12-3 or TRBV12-4 with TRBJ2-1; 8 nucleotides match TRBD2. The sequence was obtained from a man in his fifties who received an inactivated influenza vaccine. The sample in question was PBMCs from blood, obtained on the day of vaccination. The CDR3 nucleotides are TGTGCCAGCAGTTCCCCGGGGGGGCCCGGGAACTTC. Protein sequence: CASSSPGGPGNF.